The T cell receptor beta chain under discussion was sequenced for a study of blood T cell repertoires in COVID-19. This clone is a singleton in its sample. Trimming removed 5 bases from V and 0 bases from J, with 5 bases in between. Germline-derived CDR1 and CDR2 are MNHEY and SVGEGT. The CDR3 runs 13 residues. Produced via immunoSEQ multiplex PCR; TCRdb's table is partial and in-frame only. The profile shows tens of thousands of clones, 85% to 90% of them singletons. V is TRBV6-2 or TRBV6-3 and J is TRBJ1-5, with D uncertain. The receptor's source is an elderly man with acute or convalescent COVID-19. Sequencing used peripheral blood. CDR3 nucleotides: TGTGCCAGCAGTGACATTAGCAATCAGCCCCAGCATTTT. Encoded protein: CASSDISNQPQHF.